This is a list of T cell receptor beta chains from one sample in a study of T cells expressing NK-cell markers. TCRdb re-called the 5' RACE reads and catalogs CDR3 proteins one per entry, DNA excluded. The sample has a few hundred thousand distinct CDR3 sequences; the top ten hold under 1.5%. The specimen sequenced was blood T cells: a sorted CD56 or NKG2C T cell subset, CD4+ or CD8+ T cells, or bulk PBMC T cells (not recorded which). These TCRs come from a woman aged 50 to 60 in good health. Both conserved end residues are part of each CDR3.

j_call v_call cdr3_aa
TRBJ2-3 TRBV29-1 CSVEGTGLTDTQYF
TRBJ1-5 TRBV14 CASSQAVRSPQHF
TRBJ2-3 TRBV24-1 CATSDYKSGPITDTQYF
TRBJ1-2 TRBV29-1 CSVGLGREGYTF
TRBJ2-1 TRBV6-6 CASSCLGGEGLGEQFF
TRBJ2-7 TRBV4-1 CASSPGTHSYEQYF
TRBJ2-7 TRBV30 CAWSVNGLGQVAYEQYF
TRBJ2-3 TRBV11-3 CASSVKLAGGPGTQYF
TRBJ1-4 TRBV5-1 CASSFSTSGGKLFF
TRBJ1-2 TRBV28 CASSRDLNYGYTF
TRBJ1-1 TRBV6-6 CASSSGQSEAFF
TRBJ2-1 TRBV4-2 CASSQVGTGGVNEQFF
TRBJ1-4 TRBV10-3 CATSPGANEKLFF
TRBJ2-7 TRBV21-1 CASIQGISGEQYF
TRBJ2-3 TRBV27 CASSLGGRDPDTQYF
TRBJ2-7 TRBV11-3 CASSLEGHYEQYF
TRBJ2-1 TRBV19 CASTARVKTGNEQFF
TRBJ2-3 TRBV14 CASSQVWGLGPSDTQYF
TRBJ2-7 TRBV5-1 CASSLVGGGTYEQYF
TRBJ2-5 TRBV24-1 CATSDERTAQETQYF
TRBJ1-3 TRBV9 CASSHNTGPGNTIYF
TRBJ2-2 TRBV7-2 CASSLSRTSGRKTGELFF
TRBJ1-4 TRBV12-3/TRBV12-4 CASSLRWRASSNEKLFF
TRBJ1-1 TRBV2 CASSELPNTEAFF
TRBJ1-6 TRBV20-1 CSAPSHGNSPLHF
TRBJ1-6 TRBV20-1 CSASRSSYNSPLHF
TRBJ1-2 TRBV6-5 CASKTGGYGYTF
TRBJ2-6 TRBV7-2 CASSHRGYGANVLTF
TRBJ2-7 TRBV24-1 CATSDVLGVQYF
TRBJ2-5 TRBV20-1 CSASRTNPGETQYF
TRBJ2-3 TRBV5-1 CASSGGGTPSMDTQYF
TRBJ2-1 TRBV11-2 CASSLATGGTGEQFF
TRBJ2-1 TRBV20-1 CSARVTGLAGLYNEQFF
TRBJ2-3 TRBV6-5 CASSRTGADTDTQYF
TRBJ1-2 TRBV9 CASSSDRENGYTF